This T cell receptor (beta chain) was identified during a study of shared clonotypes between healthy human individuals. The study's findings and limits: Clonotypes shared by all four donors outscored non-shared clonotypes in generation probability.

In the case of this clone: Its antigen is not identified.

Each sorted subset replicate got 200 ng genomic DNA, approximately 27,000 genomes. As originally analysed: Junction-only sequences produced by ImmunoSEQ had no quality scores, so filtering differed. The protocol was immunoSEQ multiplex PCR, while the TCRdb copy is restricted to in-frame clones and leaves out a portion. For V, J and clone size, that table is used; D and trimming come from the DNA. The data show 2,500,000 or so clones, over 85% seen once. V was cut by 2 bases and J by 8 bases, with 12 bases left in between. The CDR3 runs to 14 residues. Germline CDR1 KGHSH, CDR2 LQKENI. Sequencing input: naive CD4+ T cells from PBMCs. Subset given: CD45RA+ positively selected. The TCR was taken from a man aged 18 to 29 in good health. Some clones in this sample may be carry-over from other donors' samples. The chain joins TRBV18 to TRBJ2-2; the D call may be TRBD1 or TRBD2 (5 bases each). The CDR3 DNA reads as TGTGCCAGCTCACCAGGGACCGAGGCAGGGGAGCTGTTTTTT. Encoded protein: CASSPGTEAGELFF.